The present TCR beta chain was sequenced within a study of graft-versus-host responses after intestinal transplantation. Turning to the study itself: Anti-thymocyte globulin was used for induction in all recipients, who then took tacrolimus and steroids for approximately 3 years. Study-wide points: Graft-donor T cell macrochimerism coincided with high graft-versus-host to host-versus-graft clonal ratios in allografts. Recipient bone marrow held GvH clones, some seen earlier in ileum or blood.

The count of this clone is one. Its specificity is not known. Trimming left V 4 bases short and J 0 bases short, with 10 bases between. CDR1 is MGHRA, CDR2 YSYEKL, per germline. The CDR3 contains 15 residues. The protocol was immunoSEQ multiplex PCR, while the TCRdb copy is restricted to in-frame clones and leaves out a portion. The sample consists of about 120,000 clones, 85% to 95% of them appearing once. The clonotype was recovered from a human donor who received an intestinal transplant. The sample consisted of unstimulated CD8+ T cells sorted from spleen or lymph node cells, taken before intestinal transplant. The chain is built from TRBV4-1 and TRBJ1-5; tentative D call: TRBD1 (6 bases). DNA for the CDR3: TGCGCCAGCAGCCTTGGACAGTATAGCAATCAGCCCCAGCATTTT. Amino acid sequence: CASSLGQYSNQPQHF.